This note documents a single T cell receptor (beta chain) sequence. The study drew participants aged about 18 to 90 years from under 30 US areas. Recovered participants had two consecutive negative NP/OP PCR tests, healthcare professional clearance, or symptom resolution. The germline V gene has CDR1 LNHDA and CDR2 SQIVND (reference sequence). The V and J ends lost 1 base and 1 base respectively, with 10 bases between them. This CDR3 comprises 15 residues. The data derive from a study of blood T cell repertoires in COVID-19. Background on the study: The origin of the acute and convalescent COVID-19 samples was the United States, Italy and Spain.

Original processing notes: The authors estimated nucleated cell counts from reference gene primer amplification. Data came from immunoSEQ multiplex PCR; TCRdb stores just in-frame clones and leaves some out. The D gene and trimming were derived from the DNA, and the V and J assignments and clone size from that table. The sample contains more than 200,000 clones, 85% to 90% of which appear only once. The sequencing input was PBMCs or T cells enriched from blood (not recorded which). The chain carries TRBV19 and TRBJ2-5; D is possibly TRBD1 (7 bases). This clonotype originated in a man aged 35-49 years who had recovered from COVID-19. For the CDR3, the DNA is TGTGCCAGTAGTATAGTGCGGGACAGCCAAGAGACCCAGTACTTC. Translating it yields CASSIVRDSQETQYF.